The clone carrying this TCR beta chain was counted only a few times. One junction end does not reproduce the germline sequence, and a read error may be involved. The data belong to a study of regulatory T cells in long-lasting Graves disease. The wider study: Patients with new Graves' disease had used antithyroid drugs below 3 months.

Construction of the TCR beta libraries employed iRepertoire HTBI primers in conjunction with Arm-PCR of CDR3 regions. TCRdb itself ran the multiplex PCR reads through MiXCR, one entry per CDR3 protein. In the table there are hundreds of thousands of distinct CDR3 sequences, roughly 15% of which are singletons. Time point of the sample: newly diagnosed GD, antithyroid drugs for less than 3 months. PBMCs provided the RNA from which the TCR library was made. It was by American Thyroid Association guidelines that Graves' disease was diagnosed. The germline gives CDR1 SGHRS, CDR2 YFSETQ. The CDR3 contains 13 residues. The same specimen was also included in a second study, on T cells in Graves' hyperthyroidism and ophthalmopathy. As that study records: Blood held most thyroid clonotypes expanded above 0.001 frequency. From stable hyperthyroidism, ophthalmopathy was set apart by a 13 V-J model.

The sequence was collected from a woman aged 35-60 years with Graves disease. The chain combines TRBV5-1 with TRBJ1-4; weak D call: TRBD1 (6 bases). Sequenced here: peripheral blood mononuclear cells (PBMCs), sampled at new diagnosis, from a patient treated with antithyroid drugs. CDR3 sequence reads: CASSFQQGEKLFF. As DNA, the CDR3 is TGTGCCAGCAGCTTCCAACAGGGTGAAAAACTGTTTTTT.